These 19 T cell receptor beta chains originate from one sample sequenced in a study of T cell changes during pregnancy in multiple sclerosis. Repertoires were generated with immunoSEQ multiplex PCR, while TCRdb's copy carries only in-frame clones and drops some. The data contain roughly 99,000 clones, about 91% of them seen just once; the ten biggest clones take up roughly 2%. Specimen: peripheral blood, collected after pregnancy. These receptors all come from a female donor in good health, enrolled as a control in a pregnancy study.

The chain combines TRBV4-1 with TRBJ2-7; a possible D gene is TRBD1 (6 bases). The CDR3 is made up of 19 amino acids. Trimming removed 3 bases at V and 2 bases at J, with 26 bases between. Germline loops: CDR1 MGHRA, CDR2 YSYEKL. The CDR3 DNA sequence: TGCGCCAGCAGCCAGTGGCGGACAGTTAAATTACAGACACCCTACGAGCAGTACTTC. Its translation is CASSQWRTVKLQTPYEQYF.

The chain links TRBV6-5 to TRBJ1-1, with D perhaps TRBD1 (6 bases). The germline V gene has CDR1 MNHEY and CDR2 SVGAGI. The V end lost 6 bases, the J end lost 0 bases, and 14 bases lay between the germline ends. CDR3 length equals 15 residues. This CDR3 is CASRIGTPMNTEAFF. The CDR3 DNA is TGTGCCAGCAGGATCGGGACACCCATGAACACTGAAGCTTTCTTT.

V and J are TRBV19 and TRBJ1-5; D remains unclear. The CDR3 is 16 amino acids. The germline V gene encodes CDR1 LNHDA and CDR2 SQIVND (reference sequence). V lost 3 bases, J lost 1 base, and 13 bases lay in between. The CDR3 here is CASSIPGGLSNQPQHF. CDR3 nucleotide sequence: TGTGCCAGTAGTATCCCGGGTGGGTTAAGCAATCAGCCCCAGCATTTT.

This chain joins TRBV16 and TRBJ1-2, with 8 nucleotides matching TRBD1. The trim removed 1 base at V and 4 bases at J, leaving 14 bases unmatched. CDR3 length: 18 amino acids. Germline V lookup: CDR1 KGHSY, CDR2 FQNENV. Written as DNA, the CDR3 is TGTGCCAGCAGCCAATTTATCAGCGTCGCAGGGGGCGGCTATGGCTACACCTTC. This encodes CASSQFISVAGGGYGYTF.

This chain joins TRBV6-5 and TRBJ1-1; D might be TRBD1 (6 bases). Trimming left V 2 bases short and J 4 bases short, with 14 bases between. This CDR3 has 15 amino acids. Per germline, CDR1 MNHEY and CDR2 SVGAGI. CDR3 region: CASSYRGAQGTEAFF. The CDR3 bases are TGTGCCAGCAGTTACCGGGGGGCGCAGGGCACTGAAGCTTTCTTT.

The chain uses TRBV5-6 and TRBJ2-7; 9 nucleotides agree with TRBD2. Germline V gene data show CDR1 as SGHDT and CDR2 as YYEEEE. Trimming at V came to 0 bases and at J to 6 bases, leaving 4 bases not matched to a gene. CDR3 size: 14 residues. The CDR3 reads CASSLVAGAGEQYF. CDR3 in DNA: TGTGCCAGCAGCTTGGTAGCGGGGGCGGGCGAGCAGTACTTC. Full variable domain (missing parts from reference TRBV5-6 and TRBJ2-7): DAGVTQSPTHLIKTRGQQVTLRCSPKSGHDTVSWYQQALGQGPQFIFQYYEEEERQRGNFPDRFSGHQFPNYSSELNVNALLLGDSALYLCASSLVAGAGEQYFGPGTRLTVT.

This chain links TRBV5-4 with TRBJ2-5, with D possibly being TRBD1 (5 bases). Per germline, CDR1 SGHNT and CDR2 YYREEE (reference sequence). The V and J ends lost 4 bases and 4 bases respectively, with 11 bases between them. The CDR3 runs to 13 residues. The CDR3 reads CASSRQQGETQYF. The CDR3 DNA is TGTGCCAGCAGCCGACAGCAAGGAGAGACCCAGTACTTC.

This chain connects TRBV13 to TRBJ2-4, with D perhaps matching TRBD1 (6 bases). Germline CDR1 reads PRHDT; CDR2 reads FYEKMQ (reference sequence). Trimming removed 7 bases from V and 3 bases from J, with 13 bases in between. The CDR3 runs to 14 residues. The CDR3 bases are TGTGCCAGCAACCGAGGGGGTAGCAAAAACATTCAGTACTTC. Translation: CASNRGGSKNIQYF.

The chain combines TRBV6-1 with TRBJ2-7, with a weak D call TRBD1 (5 bases). Trimming removed 3 bases at V and 2 bases at J, with 11 bases between. CDR3 length equals 14 residues. Germline-derived CDR1 and CDR2 are MNHNS and SASEGT. CDR3 loop: CASSDLREPYEQYF. The CDR3 DNA sequence: TGTGCCAGCAGTGATCTCAGGGAACCCTACGAGCAGTACTTC.

J is TRBJ2-1 and V is TRBV23-1, with 11 nucleotides matching TRBD2. TRBV23-1 is placed among ORFs of uncertain function. V gave up 8 bases and J gave up 3 bases; unmatched junction bases: 9. The CDR3 has 16 amino acids. CDR3 loop: CASPGSGRVSYNEQFF. CDR3 DNA sequence: TGCGCCAGCCCTGGTAGCGGGAGGGTGAGCTACAATGAGCAGTTCTTC.

In this sample, this clone turned up a few times. The chain combines TRBV5-1 with TRBJ1-4; 10 bases line up with TRBD1. After removal of 1 base from V and 3 bases from J, the junction contained 6 bases not matched to a gene. This CDR3 has 17 residues. Per the germline V gene, CDR1 is SGHRS and CDR2 is YFSETQ. The CDR3 sequence is CASSLRQGAIANEKLFF. As DNA, the CDR3 is TGCGCCAGCAGCTTGAGACAGGGGGCTATTGCTAATGAAAAACTGTTTTTT.

The V gene is TRBV28, the J gene TRBJ2-3, with D uncertain. The CDR3 has 11 amino acids. CDR1 and CDR2 (germline): MDHEN, SYDVKM. The V and J ends lost 5 bases and 5 bases respectively, with 5 bases between them. The CDR3 DNA reads as TGTGCCAGCAGTCCGAGAGATACGCAGTATTTT. It encodes CASSPRDTQYF.

The rearrangement links TRBV7-9 to TRBJ1-1; no definite D call. This CDR3 is 13 amino acids long. Trimming cost V 4 bases and J 0 bases, with 6 bases left between them. Germline V CDR1 and CDR2: SEHNR, FQNEAQ (reference sequence). The CDR3 region has the DNA TGTGCCAGCAGCTCCAACATGAACACTGAAGCTTTCTTT. Its translation: CASSSNMNTEAFF.

The V and J genes are TRBV7-8 and TRBJ2-1; a weak D match, TRBD2 (7 bases). Germline V CDR1 and CDR2: SGHVS, FQNEAQ. Trimming removed 1 base at V and 7 bases at J, with 14 bases between. The CDR3 covers 15 residues. The chain's CDR3 is CASSLGGGPRNEQFF. The DNA for the CDR3 is TGTGCCAGCAGCTTAGGGGGGGGGCCACGTAATGAGCAGTTCTTC.

Concerning this clone itself: Other DNA variants within this sample encode the same CDR3. The chain is built from TRBV30 and TRBJ2-5; possibly TRBD1 for D (6 bases). V was trimmed by 3 bases and J by 3 bases, leaving 11 bases between them. The germline V gene encodes CDR1 GTSNPN and CDR2 SVGIG (reference sequence). CDR3 length equals 13 residues. The CDR3 reads CAWSGQPKETQYF. CDR3 nucleotide sequence: TGTGCCTGGAGCGGACAGCCAAAAGAGACCCAGTACTTC.

The V gene is TRBV27, the J gene TRBJ2-7; 10 nucleotides align to TRBD1. V shed 1 base and J 4 bases; nucleotides not matched to a gene: 4. In germline, CDR1 is MNHEY, CDR2 SMNVEV (reference sequence). The CDR3 is 15 amino acids. The DNA of the CDR3 is TGTGCCAGCAGTTTATTGGGACAGGGGACTTACGAGCAGTACTTC. Translation gives CASSLLGQGTYEQYF.

This clone was observed a few times. The V and J genes are TRBV27 and TRBJ2-1, with D possibly being TRBD1 (5 bases). The CDR3 is 13 amino acids. Deletions cut 4 bases from V and 4 bases from J, with 8 bases between. Germline CDR1 MNHEY, CDR2 SMNVEV (reference sequence). Here the CDR3 DNA reads TGTGCCAGCAGTTCGGCAGGGTACAATGAGCAGTTCTTC. The encoded protein is CASSSAGYNEQFF.

The CDR3 spells CASSPILAGDQRTGELFF. DNA for the CDR3: TGTGCCAGTAGCCCCATACTAGCGGGAGACCAACGAACCGGGGAGCTGTTTTTT. This chain links TRBV19 with TRBJ2-2; 11 bases are shared with TRBD2. With 6 bases clipped from V and 5 bases from J, the junction kept 14 bases outside the gene matches. Per the germline V gene, CDR1 is LNHDA and CDR2 is SQIVND (reference sequence). This CDR3 has 18 residues.

The J gene is TRBJ1-1, the V gene TRBV28, with 8 bases that match TRBD1. Germline CDR1 is MDHEN and CDR2 is SYDVKM. Losses at the gene ends were 6 bases for V and 2 bases for J; bases not matched to a gene: 8. CDR3 length: 15 residues. In DNA form, the CDR3 reads TGTGCCAGCAGACAGACGACAGGGGCCAACACTGAAGCTTTCTTT. The encoded protein is CASRQTTGANTEAFF. The entire variable domain, with the rest obtained from reference TRBV28 and TRBJ1-1, is as follows: DVKVTQSSRYLVKRTGEKVFLECVQDMDHENMFWYRQDPGLGLRLIYFSYDVKMKEKGDIPEGYSVSREKKERFSLILESASTNQTSMYLCASRQTTGANTEAFFGQGTRLTVV.